This TCR beta chain was sequenced in a study of blood T cell repertoires in COVID-19. Study context: Acute-phase and convalescent COVID-19 samples originated in the United States, Italy and Spain.

TCRdb's table, derived via immunoSEQ multiplex PCR, lists solely in-frame clones and lacks some. The sample consists of roughly 120,000 clones, 84% of them appearing once. CDR1 is KGHSH and CDR2 is LQKENI in the germline V gene. The CDR3 is made up of 14 amino acids. With 3 bases removed from V and 4 bases from J, the gap between germline ends came to 11 bases. The sequenced sample consisted of peripheral blood. This TCR came from a woman aged 40 to 55 with acute or convalescent COVID-19. The V call is TRBV18, the J call TRBJ2-3; a possible D gene is TRBD1 (5 bases). CDR3 nucleotides: TGTGCCAGCTCACCCAATGGGGCGGCAGATACGCAGTATTTT. It translates to CASSPNGAADTQYF.